This is a list of T cell receptor beta chains from one sample in a study of T cells in localized non-small cell lung cancer. The repertoire was sequenced with immunoSEQ multiplex PCR; TCRdb's copy has only in-frame clones and lacks some. The sample holds 2,500 to 3,000 clones, 28% seen once. Specimen: lung tumor tissue, collected before any cancer treatment. The receptors here all came from a female donor older than 55 with stage II squamous cell lung carcinoma. CDR3s include the opening cysteine and the closing phenylalanine or tryptophan. D genes are given only for firm matches. A clone size is listed for some rows: how often the clone was seen (once, few, many), or a class if it is expanded.

TRBD1	TRBV5-1	-	TRBJ1-2	CASSLPDRGGGYTF	TGCGCCAGCAGCTTGCCGGACAGGGGGGGAGGCTACACCTTC
-	TRBV12-1	-	TRBJ2-5	CASSLIAGGQETQYF	TGTGCCAGCAGCTTGATAGCGGGGGGCCAAGAGACCCAGTACTTC
TRBD1	TRBV9	-	TRBJ2-1	CASSELGQGQNEQFF	TGTGCCAGCAGTGAATTGGGACAGGGGCAAAATGAGCAGTTCTTC
-	TRBV15	-	TRBJ1-6	CATSRDPDSNSPLHF	TGTGCCACCAGCAGAGACCCGGACAGTAATTCACCCCTCCACTTT
TRBD1	TRBV5-1	-	TRBJ2-7	CASSSLTGTGGVEQYF	TGCGCCAGCAGCTCCTTGACCGGGACAGGGGGCGTTGAGCAGTACTTC
-	TRBV28	-	TRBJ1-2	CASSSFGGRNYGYTF	TGTGCCAGCAGTTCATTCGGCGGACGGAACTATGGCTACACCTTC
TRBD1	TRBV18	-	TRBJ1-6	CASSPPGGALAPLHF	TGTGCCAGCTCACCACCAGGGGGCGCTTTGGCACCCCTCCACTTT
-	TRBV28	-	TRBJ1-1	CASSPQGFNTEAFF	TGTGCCAGCAGTCCGCAGGGGTTCAACACTGAAGCTTTCTTT
TRBD1	TRBV28	-	TRBJ1-2	CASSLGTGDYGYTF	TGTGCCAGCAGTTTAGGGACAGGAGATTATGGCTACACCTTC
TRBD1	TRBV5-1	-	TRBJ1-4	CASSLAEGANEKLFF	TGCGCCAGCAGCTTGGCCGAGGGGGCCAATGAAAAACTGTTTTTT
-	TRBV6-8	few	TRBJ2-7	CASSEYQVYEQYF	TGTGCCAGCAGTGAGTACCAGGTCTACGAGCAGTACTTC
-	TRBV4-1	-	TRBJ1-1	CASSQDLGVQGAEAFF	TGCGCCAGCAGCCAAGATCTAGGCGTGCAGGGAGCCGAAGCTTTCTTT
TRBD2	TRBV11-3	medium-sized	TRBJ2-3	CASSRGGTSGVDTQYF	TGTGCCAGCAGTAGAGGCGGGACTAGCGGGGTAGATACGCAGTATTTT
-	TRBV11-3	once	TRBJ2-1	CASSQPGETYNEQFF	TGTGCCAGCAGCCAACCGGGGGAAACCTACAATGAGCAGTTCTTC
TRBD2	TRBV6-8	medium-sized	TRBJ2-2	CASTLFSAGDTGELFF	TGTGCCAGCACCCTTTTTTCGGCGGGAGACACCGGGGAGCTGTTTTTT
-	TRBV11-3	medium-sized	TRBJ2-7	CASSTEWGPYEQYF	TGTGCCAGCAGCACCGAGTGGGGGCCCTACGAGCAGTACTTC
TRBD2	TRBV9	-	TRBJ2-1	CASQRGGMNEQFF	TGTGCCAGCCAGCGGGGGGGCATGAATGAGCAGTTCTTC
-	TRBV19	hyperexpanded	TRBJ2-3	CASSIGWDPQYF	TGTGCCAGTAGTATAGGCTGGGATCCGCAGTATTTT
-	TRBV6-8	-	TRBJ2-1	CASSPGDNEQFF	TGTGCCAGCAGCCCGGGCGACAATGAGCAGTTCTTC
TRBD2	TRBV11-3	few	TRBJ2-3	CASSTGTSANTQYF	TGTGCCAGCAGCACCGGGACTAGCGCGAATACGCAGTATTTT
-	TRBV11-3	-	TRBJ2-1	CASSLGGVLYNEQFF	TGTGCCAGCAGCTTGGGGGGCGTGCTCTACAATGAGCAGTTCTTC
-	TRBV5-1	-	TRBJ1-1	CASSLLQGNTEAFF	TGCGCCAGCAGCTTGTTACAGGGTAACACTGAAGCTTTCTTT
-	TRBV11-3	few	TRBJ2-7	CASSLGGGDYEQYF	TGTGCCAGCAGCTTGGGGGGAGGCGACTACGAGCAGTACTTC
-	TRBV11-3	-	TRBJ2-7	CASSLYRGDPYEQYF	TGTGCCAGCAGCTTGTATCGGGGCGATCCCTACGAGCAGTACTTC
-	TRBV9	-	TRBJ1-6	CASSTDSYNSPLHF	TGTGCCAGCAGCACGGACAGCTATAATTCACCCCTCCACTTT
-	TRBV29-1	-	TRBJ2-1	CSVEGLASRKFF	TGCAGCGTTGAGGGACTCGCGTCTAGAAAGTTCTTC
-	TRBV15	medium-sized	TRBJ2-3	CATSREAGLSSTDTQYF	TGTGCCACCAGCAGAGAGGCAGGCCTTTCTAGCACAGATACGCAGTATTTT
TRBD2	TRBV11-3	-	TRBJ2-5	CASSLYYQRGTQYF	TGTGCCAGCAGCTTATACTACCAGCGGGGTACCCAGTACTTC
TRBD1	TRBV28	few	TRBJ1-1	CASPPGGMNTEAFF	TGTGCCAGTCCCCCAGGGGGTATGAACACTGAAGCTTTCTTT
TRBD1	TRBV6-8	-	TRBJ2-7	CASRTSFGQGFYEQYF	TGTGCCAGCAGGACATCATTTGGACAGGGATTCTACGAGCAGTACTTC
-	TRBV7-6	few	TRBJ1-1	CASSQQGGWNTEAFF	TGTGCCAGCAGTCAGCAGGGAGGGTGGAACACTGAAGCTTTCTTT
-	TRBV18	once	TRBJ2-3	CASSPRGLNTDTQYF	TGTGCCAGCTCACCAAGGGGACTCAACACAGATACGCAGTATTTT
TRBD1	TRBV11-3	medium-sized	TRBJ1-2	CASSFWDRVYIYGYTF	TGTGCCAGCAGCTTCTGGGACAGGGTGTACATCTATGGCTACACCTTC
TRBD1	TRBV5-1	-	TRBJ1-2	CASMGQGAIYGYTF	TGCGCCAGCATGGGACAGGGGGCCATTTATGGCTACACCTTC
TRBD1	TRBV6-8	-	TRBJ1-2	CAIRGTGYGYTF	TGTGCCATCAGGGGGACAGGATATGGCTACACCTTC
-	TRBV28	large	TRBJ1-2	CASTLLSGSYGYTF	TGTGCCAGCACCTTACTTTCGGGCAGCTATGGCTACACCTTC
TRBD2	TRBV15	-	TRBJ2-3	CATSRDPSGGTDTQYF	TGTGCCACCAGCAGAGATCCTAGCGGGGGAACAGATACGCAGTATTTT
-	TRBV6-8	many	TRBJ1-2	CASTSIAGFSGYTF	TGTGCCAGCACATCAATCGCGGGGTTCAGTGGCTACACCTTC
TRBD1	TRBV18	-	TRBJ1-2	CASSLRTGKDGYTF	TGTGCCAGCTCACTAAGGACAGGGAAGGATGGCTACACCTTC
-	TRBV28	-	TRBJ1-6	CASSFTGFNSPLHF	TGTGCCAGCAGTTTTACAGGGTTCAATTCACCCCTCCACTTT
TRBD2	TRBV12-5	-	TRBJ2-3	CASNPTSGGEADTQYF	TGTGCCAGCAACCCGACTAGCGGGGGAGAGGCAGATACGCAGTATTTT
TRBD1	TRBV29-1	-	TRBJ1-4	CSVLQGARGEKLFF	TGCAGCGTCCTACAGGGGGCGCGAGGAGAAAAACTGTTTTTT
-	TRBV28	medium-sized	TRBJ1-2	CASSLLGGNYGYTF	TGTGCCAGCAGTTTATTAGGCGGCAACTATGGCTACACCTTC
-	TRBV12-5	few	TRBJ1-2	CGLRDSNGYTF	TGTGGGTTGAGGGATTCGAATGGCTACACCTTC
-	TRBV11-3	medium-sized	TRBJ1-2	CASSPLPWTANYGYTF	TGTGCCAGCAGCCCCTTGCCTTGGACAGCCAACTATGGCTACACCTTC
-	TRBV5-1	-	TRBJ1-1	CASNQGTGNTEAFF	TGCGCCAGCAACCAGGGGACGGGAAACACTGAAGCTTTCTTT
-	TRBV18	medium-sized	TRBJ2-7	CASSPAGTYEQYF	TGTGCCAGCTCACCAGCGGGGACCTACGAGCAGTACTTC